Listed below are T cell receptor beta chains from one sample, sequenced in a study of blood T cell repertoires in COVID-19. Clones were sequenced by immunoSEQ multiplex PCR, and TCRdb holds only the in-frame ones, with some missing. The table has under 200,000 clones, more than 85% seen once. Sequencing used peripheral blood. The receptors shown here come from a woman over 75 with COVID-19, enrolled during active disease. Each CDR3 is given with its conserved first and last residue. A D gene is named only where the DNA matches it firmly. Size tells how often a clone was seen (once, few, many) or the class of an expanded clone, and some rows leave it out.

j_call | d_call | clone_size | v_call | cdr3_aa | cdr3_nt
TRBJ1-5 | . | few | TRBV28 | CASSPPGKQPQHF | TGTGCCAGCAGTCCACCAGGGAAACAGCCCCAGCATTTT
TRBJ2-7 | . | few | TRBV19 | CASSIVGDYGNEQYF | TGTGCCAGTAGTATAGTTGGGGATTACGGGAACGAGCAGTACTTC
TRBJ2-7 | . | . | TRBV28 | CASSLSTRGTYEQYF | TGTGCCAGCAGTTTATCAACCAGGGGAACCTACGAGCAGTACTTC
TRBJ1-4 | . | . | TRBV18 | CASSQWALQTNEKLFF | TGTGCCAGCTCACAATGGGCCCTGCAAACTAATGAAAAACTGTTTTTT
TRBJ2-1 | . | . | TRBV5-1 | CASSLDLGAEQFF | TGCGCCAGCAGCTTGGATTTGGGGGCTGAGCAGTTCTTC
TRBJ2-1 | TRBD2 | . | TRBV11-1 | CASSRRTSGSYNEQFF | TGTGCCAGCAGCAGAAGGACTAGCGGGAGCTACAATGAGCAGTTCTTC
TRBJ1-4 | TRBD1 | . | TRBV18 | CASSIGTGHGEKLFF | TGTGCCAGCTCAATCGGGACAGGGCACGGGGAAAAACTGTTTTTT
TRBJ2-1 | TRBD2 | . | TRBV14 | CASSQDRLAGISYNEQFF | TGTGCCAGCAGCCAAGATAGGCTAGCGGGAATCTCCTACAATGAGCAGTTCTTC
TRBJ2-1 | TRBD2 | . | TRBV7-2 | CASSLTSGRVSYNEQFF | TGTGCCAGCAGCTTAACTAGCGGGAGGGTCTCCTACAATGAGCAGTTCTTC
TRBJ1-2 | . | once | TRBV28 | CASSLVGDYGYTF | TGTGCCAGCAGCCTTGTAGGGGACTATGGCTACACCTTC
TRBJ1-3 | . | . | TRBV4-3 | CASSQGVVDGAGNTIYF | TGCGCCAGCAGCCAAGGAGTTGTGGACGGGGCTGGAAACACCATATATTTT
TRBJ1-2 | TRBD1 | . | TRBV4-1 | CASSHPITRTGVGGYTF | TGCGCCAGCAGCCACCCTATTACCCGGACAGGGGTGGGGGGCTACACCTTC
TRBJ1-6 | TRBD1 | . | TRBV2 | CASSRDRESSPLHF | TGTGCCAGCAGCCGGGACAGGGAAAGTTCACCCCTCCACTTT
TRBJ2-7 | . | . | TRBV28 | CASGLMAGEQYF | TGTGCCAGCGGACTCATGGCAGGCGAGCAGTACTTC
TRBJ1-5 | . | . | TRBV2 | CASSGSVSNQPQHF | TGTGCCAGCAGTGGTTCCGTTAGCAATCAGCCCCAGCATTTT
TRBJ1-4 | TRBD1 | . | TRBV28 | CASSLRTGGLKLFF | TGTGCCAGCAGTTTGAGGACAGGGGGCTTGAAACTGTTTTTT
TRBJ2-3 | TRBD2 | . | TRBV3-1/TRBV3-2 | CASSPSAGETDTQYF | TGTGCCAGCAGCCCATCAGCGGGAGAGACAGATACGCAGTATTTT
TRBJ1-2 | . | few | TRBV7-8 | CASSRGAALNYGYTF | TGTGCCAGCAGCCGAGGTGCGGCCTTAAACTATGGCTACACCTTC
TRBJ2-1 | . | . | TRBV11-2 | CASSLGPTRGNEQFF | TGTGCCAGCAGCTTAGGTCCGACTAGGGGCAATGAGCAGTTCTTC
TRBJ1-2 | . | . | TRBV6-6 | CASTTYGNYGYTF | TGTGCCAGCACCACCTACGGTAACTATGGCTACACCTTC
TRBJ2-5 | TRBD2 | . | TRBV28 | CASSSYVAGGGETQYF | TGTGCCAGCAGTTCCTATGTAGCGGGAGGGGGGGAGACCCAGTACTTC
TRBJ2-2 | . | . | TRBV7-2 | CASSSRGGELFF | TGTGCCAGCAGCTCTAGAGGAGGGGAGCTGTTTTTT
TRBJ1-4 | . | once | TRBV28 | CASSLGVRSTNEKLFF | TGTGCCAGCAGTTTAGGTGTCAGGTCAACTAATGAAAAACTGTTTTTT
TRBJ2-5 | . | . | TRBV19 | CASSGQETQYF | TGTGCCAGTAGCGGCCAAGAGACCCAGTACTTC
TRBJ2-2 | TRBD1 | . | TRBV19 | CASSRADRGDEVGELFF | TGTGCCAGTAGTAGAGCGGACAGGGGGGATGAGGTCGGGGAGCTGTTTTTT
TRBJ2-7 | TRBD2 | . | TRBV7-6 | CASSRTSGSYEQYF | TGTGCCAGCAGCCGGACTAGCGGGAGCTACGAGCAGTACTTC
TRBJ1-5 | . | . | TRBV25-1 | CASKGGGDFQPQHF | TGTGCCTCTAAAGGAGGAGGGGATTTTCAGCCCCAGCATTTT
TRBJ1-2 | . | . | TRBV7-2 | CASSLNARGLGYTF | TGTGCCAGCAGCTTAAATGCCCGAGGCCTGGGCTACACCTTC
TRBJ2-1 | . | . | TRBV5-1 | CASSLRTEPGEQFF | TGCGCCAGCAGCTTGCGGACAGAGCCAGGTGAGCAGTTCTTC
TRBJ1-3 | TRBD1 | . | TRBV27 | CASSLSGQSSGNTIYF | TGTGCCAGCAGTTTATCGGGACAGAGCTCTGGAAACACCATATATTTT
TRBJ1-1 | TRBD1 | once | TRBV14 | CASSQPGQGNTEAFF | TGTGCCAGCAGCCAACCGGGACAGGGGAACACTGAAGCTTTCTTT
TRBJ2-5 | . | . | TRBV21-1 | CASSTKSESQETQYF | TGTGCCAGCAGCACCAAGAGCGAGTCCCAAGAGACCCAGTACTTC
TRBJ2-1 | TRBD1 | . | TRBV7-2 | CASSLDRGTYNEQFF | TGTGCCAGCAGCTTAGACAGGGGGACCTACAATGAGCAGTTCTTC
TRBJ1-5 | TRBD1 | . | TRBV27 | CASSLSGGRGILPQHF | TGTGCCAGCAGTTTATCAGGGGGCCGGGGAATCCTCCCCCAGCATTTT
TRBJ2-7 | . | . | TRBV7-9 | CASSLTRDEQYF | TGTGCCAGCAGCTTAACGCGGGACGAGCAGTACTTC
TRBJ2-3 | TRBD2 | . | TRBV5-4 | CASSSGLAGTDTQYF | TGTGCCAGCAGCTCAGGCCTAGCGGGCACAGATACGCAGTATTTT
TRBJ1-6 | . | . | TRBV20-1 | CSARLLGSLHF | TGCAGTGCTAGATTACTCGGGTCCCTCCACTTT
TRBJ2-3 | . | . | TRBV28 | CASSPGGEGANTQYF | TGTGCCAGCAGTCCGGGGGGGGAGGGGGCAAATACGCAGTATTTT
TRBJ2-7 | . | . | TRBV24-1 | CATSRYGQYF | TGTGCCACCAGTCGATACGGGCAGTACTTC
TRBJ1-2 | TRBD1 | . | TRBV9 | CASSPGQVAFGYTF | TGTGCCAGCAGCCCTGGACAGGTGGCCTTTGGCTACACCTTC
TRBJ2-1 | TRBD2 | . | TRBV5-1 | CASSLMTSGVNEQFF | TGCGCCAGCAGCCTCATGACTAGCGGGGTAAATGAGCAGTTCTTC
TRBJ1-6 | . | . | TRBV7-6 | CAAPGSSYNSPLHF | TGTGCCGCCCCCGGGAGCTCCTATAATTCACCCCTCCACTTT
TRBJ2-7 | . | . | TRBV19 | CASSTGQYEQYF | TGTGCCAGTAGTACCGGACAGTACGAGCAGTACTTC
TRBJ2-3 | . | . | TRBV9 | CASSPTTSTDTQYF | TGTGCCAGCAGCCCAACTACAAGCACAGATACGCAGTATTTT
TRBJ2-3 | TRBD2 | . | TRBV29-1 | CSTGLAGPRHTQYF | TGCAGCACCGGACTAGCGGGACCTCGGCATACGCAGTATTTT
TRBJ2-2 | . | . | TRBV19 | CASSLRQIDTGELFF | TGTGCCAGTAGTTTGAGGCAGATTGACACCGGGGAGCTGTTTTTT
TRBJ2-7 | TRBD2 | . | TRBV19 | CASSRTPGLEIEQYF | TGTGCCAGTAGCCGAACGCCGGGACTAGAAATTGAGCAGTACTTC
TRBJ1-6 | . | few | TRBV4-2 | CASSQGTNNSPLHF | TGTGCCAGCAGCCAAGGAACTAATAATTCACCCCTCCACTTT
TRBJ2-1 | . | . | TRBV12-3/TRBV12-4 | CASSFTHTNEQFF | TGTGCCAGCAGTTTTACCCACACCAATGAGCAGTTCTTC